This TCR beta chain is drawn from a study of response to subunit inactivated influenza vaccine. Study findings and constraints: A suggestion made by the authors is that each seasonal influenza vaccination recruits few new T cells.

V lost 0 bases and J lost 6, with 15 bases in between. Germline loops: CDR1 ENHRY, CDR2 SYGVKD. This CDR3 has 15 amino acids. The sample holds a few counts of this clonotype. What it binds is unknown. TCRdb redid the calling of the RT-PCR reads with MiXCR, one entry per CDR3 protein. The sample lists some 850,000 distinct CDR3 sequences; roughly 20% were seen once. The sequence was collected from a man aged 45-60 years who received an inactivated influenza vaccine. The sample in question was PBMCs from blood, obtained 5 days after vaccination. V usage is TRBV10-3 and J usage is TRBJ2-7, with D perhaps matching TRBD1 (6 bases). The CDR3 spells CAISESGTILSEQYF. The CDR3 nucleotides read TGTGCCATCAGTGAGTCTGGGACAATCCTTTCCGAGCAGTACTTC.